The 4 T cell receptor beta chains listed next were all sequenced from one sample in a study of tumor and adjacent non-tumor tissue in lung cancer. No cell sorting was done before RNA was extracted from the tissue. Three rounds of nested PCR, following a modified ARM-PCR protocol, produced the TCRbeta library. Each CDR3 protein is one row after TCRdb ran MiXCR on the multiplex PCR reads. The table includes some 200,000 distinct CDR3 sequences, 71% detected once. Sequenced input: lung tumor tissue. The receptors stem from a man aged 55 to 69 with non-small cell lung cancer.

Points on this clonotype: A clone one base away is much larger, so this may be a read error. CDR3 protein: CASSPTLPESGAPREQYF. The CDR3 bases are TGTGCCAGCAGTCCGACCTTACCTGAATCGGGGGCCCCTCGAGAGCAGTACTTC. V gene TRBV6-5 combines with J gene TRBJ2-7, with D perhaps being TRBD1 or TRBD2 (6 bases each). CDR3 length equals 18 residues. V shed 5 bases and J shed 7 bases, with 30 bases lying between them. Germline CDR1 reads MNHEY; CDR2 reads SVGAGI.

The chain employs TRBV4-3 and TRBJ1-1; no reliable D call. Germline V CDR1 and CDR2: LGHNA, YSLEER. The V and J ends lost 0 bases and 4 bases respectively, with 18 bases between them. This CDR3 has 17 residues. CDR3 sequence (DNA): TGCGCCAGCAGCCAAGACGTTTCGGGCTGTTCAGGCACTGAAGCTTTCTTT. This gives the protein CASSQDVSGCSGTEAFF.

The genes are TRBV12-3 or TRBV12-4 and TRBJ1-3; D is possibly TRBD1 (6 bases). This CDR3 is built from 14 residues. V lost 5 bases to trimming and J lost 4 bases, with 12 bases between them. CDR3: CASSITGLGNTIYF. The DNA for the CDR3 is TGTGCCAGCAGTATCACAGGGCTCGGAAACACCATATATTTT.

This clonotype was detected a few times. CDR3 bases: TGCAGTGCTAGAGATCAGGCTGGCTACACCTTC. It encodes CSARDQAGYTF. This rearrangement joins TRBV20-1 to TRBJ1-2; the D is unclear. CDR1 and CDR2 (germline): DFQATT, SNEGSKA (reference sequence). The ends were cut back, 0 bases at V and 7 bases at J, with 6 bases in the middle. The CDR3 extends over 11 amino acids.